Included here is one T cell receptor beta chain sequence, with context. Its cognate antigen is unknown. The sample belongs to a study of identifying expanded T cells in peripheral blood. General study points: Technical replicates showed about 1.2 changed clones; two weeks roughly 18; four weeks 19.

The germline gives CDR1 SGHVS, CDR2 FQNEAQ. The ends were cut back, 2 bases at V and 10 bases at J, with 11 bases in the middle. The CDR3 consists of 12 residues. Clones were sequenced by immunoSEQ multiplex PCR, and TCRdb holds only the in-frame ones, with some missing. The sample lists around 63,000 clones; 80% to 90% were seen once. The chain is built from TRBV7-8 and TRBJ1-1; D not certain. Sequencing used blood. The receptor was isolated from a person between 18 and 75 years old in good health. CDR3 DNA sequence: TGTGCCAGCAGCTTATCCCGCCAGGTAGCTTTCTTT. Protein: CASSLSRQVAFF.